The source of this TCR beta chain is a study of graft-versus-host responses after intestinal transplantation (dated by TCRdb to the early 2020s). Background for the entire study: Multivisceral, liver-intestinal, or isolated intestinal transplants were received by the recipients. A peak of at least 4% donor T cells among recipient peripheral blood mononuclear cells was the definition used for donor T cell macrochimerism. Of the 20 to 25 intestinal transplant recipients enrolled in the cohort, one of whom was a retransplant, a few patients without pretransplant specimens were excluded. All recipients received anti-thymocyte globulin induction followed by maintenance tacrolimus and steroids for around three years. To identify alloreactive clones, pre-transplant mixed lymphocyte reaction products were sequenced and compared with unstimulated pre-transplant donor and recipient T cells. Samples from a few later patients were sequenced in-house on an Illumina MiSeq with MiXCR processing rather than by the commercial service. Graft-versus-host and host-versus-graft alloreactive T cell clones were tracked in the graft, circulation and bone marrow after intestinal transplantation using bulk TCR-beta CDR3 sequencing.

The library was produced with the immunoSEQ multiplex PCR assay. For most patients, genomic DNA was isolated with the Qiagen DNeasy Blood and Tissue Kit and sent frozen to Adaptive Biotechnologies for TCR sequencing. For most patients, genomic DNA was subjected to high-throughput TCR-beta CDR3 sequencing by Adaptive Biotechnologies. In the paper's pipeline: TCR sequencing data were retrieved from Adaptive's ImmunoSEQ software for around 20 patients, whereas a few other patients were processed with MiXCR and VDJtools. To correct CD4 versus CD8 sorting errors, any sequence found in both subsets at a frequency ratio below 5:1 was removed. CDR3 nucleotide sequences shared by donor and recipient were removed because the origin of these sequences could not be assigned. Alloreactive clones required at least 2-fold expansion over unstimulated cells and minimum CFSE-low frequency of 0.002% (template counts) or 0.001% (read counts). A clone was considered mappable if detected in the sequenced pre-transplant spleen, lymph node, or MLR CFSE-low populations of the donor or recipient. The cumulative frequency of alloreactive clones was calculated as a percentage of all sequences, weighted by copy number. Here the immuneACCESS table is served through TCRdb, limited to in-frame sequences with V and J called. Missing clones are a known gap in these copies; in checked studies unresolved V genes cover under half, and the rest lacks a known reason. D and trimming were read from the DNA, whereas the V and J calls and clone size are those reported in that table. The sample table lists 70,000 or so clones, around 82% of them with a count of one. 0.39% of the sample belongs to the ten largest clones.

This specimen's time point label, interpreted: cells obtained before transplantation from donor or recipient. CD3+CD4+ and CD3+CD8+ populations were FACS-sorted from unstimulated pre-transplant donor and recipient cells taken from spleen or lymph nodes. Study-wide findings and limitations: GvH clones were detected in recipient bone marrow, and some appeared earlier in ileal mucosa or blood, consistent with an intestinal mucosal origin. In patients with donor T cell macrochimerism, the allografts had high GvH to HvG T cell clonal ratios. Conclusions were limited by the relatively low number and heterogeneity of intestinal transplant patients. Early after transplant, declines in HvG clones were associated with peak levels of circulating GvH clones.

A note on this clone: The antigen it binds to is not known. No much larger clone exists at a distance of one base, and base qualities are not known.

Material: unstimulated CD4+ T cells sorted from spleen or lymph node cells, obtained before transplant. The receptor comes from a human donor who was the organ donor for an intestinal transplant.

For the CDR3, the sequence is CASSSSGHQWERREAFF. The DNA is as follows: TGCGCCAGCAGCTCCTCAGGGCACCAGTGGGAAAGACGCGAAGCTTTCTTT. This chain joins TRBV5-1 to TRBJ1-1, with TRBD1 perhaps the D gene, on 5 matching bases. The germline ends are 26 bases apart after V is trimmed by 3 bases and J by 8 bases. The CDR3 measures 17 amino acids from cysteine to phenylalanine. Only the CDR3 DNA stays, 51 bases, in frame from base 1. Per the germline V gene, SGHRS is the CDR1 and YFSETQ is the CDR2. Here the CDR3 is joined to the reference TRBV5-1 and TRBJ1-1 genes, and the full variable domain is: KAGVTQTPRYLIKTRGQQVTLSCSPISGHRSVSWYQQTPGQGLQFLFEYFSETQRNKGNFPGRFSGRQFSNSRSEMNVSTLELGDSALYLCASSSSGHQWERREAFFGQGTRLTVV.